The 24 T cell receptor beta chains reported below all come from one sample, sequenced in a study of T-cell memory formation after mild COVID-19. TCRdb independently ran MiXCR on the 5' RACE reads; one entry per CDR3 protein. The table shows 450,000 or so distinct CDR3 sequences, with around 20% occurring only once. Sequences were obtained from PBMCs or a T cell subset sorted from them (not recorded which). Receptor source: an adult woman who had mild COVID-19 (a few samples of this study predate the infection). Cell type and time point are not known.

The rearrangement links TRBV12-5 to TRBJ2-1; D is unclear. This CDR3 has 13 residues. The V end was cut by 3 bases, the J end by 5 bases, with 8 bases between. The germline gives CDR1 LGHNT, CDR2 FRNRAP. The CDR3 sequence: CASGFGIHNEQFF. In DNA form, the CDR3 reads TGTGCTAGTGGTTTTGGGATCCACAATGAGCAGTTCTTC.

This clonotype was seen a handful of times. The rearrangement uses TRBV7-3 and TRBJ2-1, with D hard to call. The CDR3 is made up of 13 amino acids. Germline CDR1 SGHTA, CDR2 FQGTGA. The ends were cut back, 2 bases at V and 12 bases at J, with 14 bases in the middle. The CDR3 region has the DNA TGTGCCAGCAGCTTAGAGGCCTATTCTGGGCAGTTCTTC. This codes for CASSLEAYSGQFF.

This clonotype was seen a handful of times. The rearrangement uses TRBV6-5 and TRBJ2-7; 7 nucleotides align to TRBD2. The CDR3 sequence is 14 residues long. Losses at the gene ends were 5 bases for V and 4 bases for J; bases not matched to a gene: 8. Germline V gene sequence: CDR1 MNHEY, CDR2 SVGAGI. This CDR3 is CASSRGEGVYEQYF. The DNA for the CDR3 is TGTGCCAGCAGTCGAGGGGAGGGTGTGTACGAGCAGTACTTC.

This clonotype was seen a few times. The chain joins TRBV7-6 to TRBJ2-5, with 12 bases lining up with TRBD2. CDR1 SGHVS and CDR2 FNYEAQ come from the germline V gene. The CDR3 spans 16 residues. V was clipped by 4 bases and J by 2 bases; unmatched bases: 5. This CDR3 reads CASSSLAGGQQETQYF. The CDR3 coding sequence is TGTGCCAGCAGCTCCCTAGCGGGGGGGCAACAAGAGACCCAGTACTTC.

The chain employs TRBV27 and TRBJ2-3; TRBD2 aligns across 10 bases. Trimming cost V 5 bases and J 6 bases; bases outside gene matches: 8. Germline V gives CDR1 MNHEY, CDR2 SMNVEV (reference sequence). There are 15 residues in the CDR3. DNA of the CDR3: TGTGCCAGCAGTCTTTTAGCGGGGGGACGGGATACGCAGTATTTT. Encoded protein: CASSLLAGGRDTQYF.

In this sample, this clonotype turned up a few times. V gene TRBV12-5 combines with J gene TRBJ2-3, with 9 bases lining up with TRBD2. Germline CDR1 is LGHNT and CDR2 is FRNRAP. The junction had 6 bases not matched to a gene; V was cut back by 7 bases and J by 4 bases. The CDR3 contains 14 residues. CDR3 sequence reads: CASASGLAADTQYF. The CDR3, as DNA: TGTGCTAGTGCCTCGGGACTAGCAGCAGATACGCAGTATTTT.

The chain is built from TRBV6-4 and TRBJ2-1; 9 positions match TRBD2. V dropped 4 bases and J dropped 1; count of bases not matched to a gene: 11. The CDR3 consists of 18 residues. CDR1 MRHNA and CDR2 SNTAGT come from the germline V gene. CDR3 residues: CASSVPRGSGGSYNEQFF. CDR3 coding DNA: TGTGCCAGCAGTGTCCCCCGAGGTAGCGGGGGTTCCTACAATGAGCAGTTCTTC.

V gene TRBV6-5 combines with J gene TRBJ2-1, with D possibly matching TRBD2 (5 bases). Trimming took off 2 bases at V and 7 bases at J, with 12 bases between the two ends. The CDR3 length is 14 residues. CDR1 and CDR2 (germline): MNHEY, SVGAGI. The CDR3 region has the DNA TGTGCCAGCAGTTACGAGCCGGGGTGGAATGAGCAGTTCTTC. This sequence encodes CASSYEPGWNEQFF.

This chain joins TRBV5-1 and TRBJ2-3; D perhaps matches TRBD2 (5 bases). The germline CDR1 and CDR2 sequences are SGHRS and YFSETQ. CDR3 length equals 16 residues. With 0 bases removed from V and 6 bases from J, the gap between germline ends came to 17 bases. CDR3 DNA: TGCGCCAGCAGCTTGGCCGGGGTAGACGGGTTGGATACGCAGTATTTT. Translation: CASSLAGVDGLDTQYF.

This chain uses TRBV18 with TRBJ2-7, with 13 bases identical to TRBD2. Trimming removed 5 bases from V and 12 bases from J; junction bases left unmatched: 10. This CDR3 has 14 residues. The germline V gene encodes CDR1 KGHSH and CDR2 LQKENI. CDR3 loop: CASSSGTSGTMGYF. The CDR3 bases are TGTGCCAGCTCATCAGGGACTAGCGGGACCATGGGGTACTTC.

V usage is TRBV7-2 and J usage is TRBJ2-5, with D maybe TRBD2 (6 bases). Trimming removed 8 bases at V and 5 bases at J, with 18 bases between. The CDR3 runs 14 residues. The germline V gene has CDR1 SGHTA and CDR2 FQGNSA. CDR3 amino acids: CASYGPGAGETQYF. DNA of the CDR3: TGTGCCAGCTACGGACCCGGTGCGGGGGAGACCCAGTACTTC.

This clonotype was detected a few times. This chain joins TRBV9 and TRBJ2-3, with TRBD1 identical over 11 bases. From germline, CDR1 is SGDLS and CDR2 YYNGEE. This CDR3 is built from 19 residues. The V segment lost 0 bases and the J segment 4 bases; nucleotides outside the gene matches: 13. The CDR3 region has the DNA TGTGCCAGCAGCGTAGGAGCCGGGACAGGGGGGCGGAGGGCAGATACGCAGTATTTT. This sequence encodes CASSVGAGTGGRRADTQYF.

A few counts support this clonotype. This chain joins TRBV20-1 and TRBJ2-6; 9 positions agree with TRBD1. V was clipped by 5 bases and J by 4 bases; unmatched bases: 9. This CDR3 region has 16 residues. Per the germline V gene, CDR1 is DFQATT and CDR2 is SNEGSKA (reference sequence). CDR3 sequence: CSADSRTGDGANVLTF. In DNA, the CDR3 is TGCAGTGCTGACAGTCGGACAGGGGACGGGGCCAACGTCCTGACTTTC.

This chain connects TRBV7-9 to TRBJ2-5; no firm D call. Germline V CDR1 and CDR2: SEHNR, FQNEAQ (reference sequence). Trimming removed 0 bases at V and 5 bases at J, with 10 bases between. This CDR3 is 14 amino acids long. This chain's CDR3 is CASSLARGAETQYF. The CDR3 DNA reads TGTGCCAGCAGCTTAGCGAGAGGCGCGGAGACCCAGTACTTC.

This sequence joins TRBV2 and TRBJ1-1, with 9 bases matching TRBD1. Germline CDR1 reads SNHLY; CDR2 reads FYNNEI. The CDR3 runs to 14 residues. Trimming at V came to 4 bases and at J to 3 bases, leaving 3 bases not matched to a gene. The CDR3 region is CASSADRGDTEAFF. Here the CDR3 DNA reads TGTGCCAGCAGTGCTGACAGGGGGGACACTGAAGCTTTCTTT.

The V call is TRBV5-1, the J call TRBJ1-1; 7 nucleotides agree with TRBD1. V gave up 4 bases and J gave up 1 base; unmatched junction bases: 7. This CDR3 is built from 15 residues. Looked up from germline, CDR1 is SGHRS and CDR2 is YFSETQ. The CDR3 sequence is CASSVSGTENTEAFF. DNA of the CDR3: TGCGCCAGCAGCGTTTCCGGGACAGAGAACACTGAAGCTTTCTTT.

This clonotype was seen more than once but under ten times. The chain has TRBV9 and TRBJ1-5, with D uncertain. Trimming removed 0 bases at V and 7 bases at J, with 14 bases between. The CDR3 covers 15 residues. Germline CDR1 is SGDLS and CDR2 is YYNGEE. Here the CDR3 DNA reads TGTGCCAGCAGCGTAGGTGGCCTCGGCGGGCAGCCCCAGCATTTT. It translates to CASSVGGLGGQPQHF.

J is TRBJ2-7 and V is TRBV2, with a tentative D call TRBD1 (6 bases). The CDR3 covers 15 residues. Germline V gene lookup returns CDR1 SNHLY and CDR2 FYNNEI. Trimming stripped 6 bases from V and 1 base from J, with 16 bases between. The CDR3 region is CASSPTGFGSYEQYV. The CDR3 region has the DNA TGTGCCAGCAGCCCCACAGGGTTCGGGTCCTACGAGCAGTACGTC.

The chain uses TRBV12-3 or TRBV12-4 and TRBJ1-2, with D perhaps matching TRBD1 (6 bases). The CDR3 is made up of 13 amino acids. V gave up 2 bases and J gave up 10 bases, with 14 bases separating them. As DNA, the CDR3 is TGTGCCAGCAGTTTAACCACAGGGAATGTCTACACCTTC. This sequence encodes CASSLTTGNVYTF.

The chain joins TRBV24-1 to TRBJ2-1; possible D gene TRBD2, 5 bases. CDR1 and CDR2 from the germline V gene are KGHDR and SFDVKD. The CDR3 has 20 residues. The V and J ends lost 0 bases and 2 bases respectively, with 22 bases between them. The CDR3 here is CATSDLRSEQSGGAYNEQFF. As DNA, the CDR3 is TGTGCCACCAGTGATTTGCGGTCAGAACAAAGCGGCGGTGCCTACAATGAGCAGTTCTTC.

The CDR3: CASSLGASSSTDTQYF. The CDR3 region has the DNA TGTGCCAGCAGCTTAGGGGCCAGCTCTAGCACAGATACGCAGTATTTT. V gene TRBV11-3 combines with J gene TRBJ2-3; no reliable D call. Germline V CDR1 and CDR2: SGHNT, YENEEA. This CDR3 has 16 residues. The V end lost 1 base, the J end lost 0 bases, and 11 bases lay between the germline ends.

V usage is TRBV4-3 and J usage is TRBJ2-2, with D maybe TRBD1 (5 bases). The germline CDR1 and CDR2 sequences are LGHNA and YSLEER. The CDR3 is made up of 18 amino acids. Between the trimmed V and J ends, which lost 3 bases and 7 bases, there was a span of 24 bases. This CDR3 is CASSHELGTDTWSGELFF. For the CDR3, the DNA is TGCGCCAGCAGCCATGAACTGGGCACGGACACCTGGAGCGGGGAGCTGTTTTTT.

The V call is TRBV6-2 or TRBV6-3, the J call TRBJ2-3, with TRBD2 matching over 7 bases. The CDR3 covers 15 residues. In germline, CDR1 is MNHEY, CDR2 SVGEGT. The V and J ends lost 5 bases and 0 bases, in that order; junction bases with no gene match: 5. CDR3 sequence (DNA): TGTGCCAGCAGTGCACTAGCGTCTAGCACAGATACGCAGTATTTT. As protein: CASSALASSTDTQYF.

This clonotype was picked up a small number of times. This chain connects TRBV5-1 to TRBJ2-4, with a tentative D call TRBD1 (6 bases). The CDR3 is 14 amino acids. Deletions cut 3 bases from V and 7 bases from J, with 14 bases between. CDR1 and CDR2 from the germline V gene are SGHRS and YFSETQ. Here the CDR3 DNA reads TGCGCCAGCAGCTCAACAGGGCCTGTGAACATTCAGTACTTC. Translated, it gives CASSSTGPVNIQYF.